Below, one T cell receptor beta chain is given with its context. Its antigen is not yet known. Per-nucleotide qualities are absent, and no much larger clonotype sits a single base away. Other DNA sequences in this specimen translate into the identical CDR3. Based on the germline V gene, the CDR1 and CDR2 sequences are SGHTA and FQGTGA. For this chain, trimming is 4 bases at the V end and 3 bases at the J end, and the number of junction bases without a gene match is 2. Including the terminal cysteine and phenylalanine, the CDR3 comprises 13 residues. The kept DNA is CDR3 alone, 39 bases in frame from the first base. This specimen comes from a study of PD-L1 blockade in urothelial cancer (dated by TCRdb to the late 2010s). With respect to the entire study: All patients started therapy in about 2014 and received atezolizumab 1,200 mg intravenously every 3 weeks. About 90% of the roughly 29 patients were identified as males with urothelial cancer of bladder origin, and a prior smoking history was reported by 18 of 29 patients. An ECOG performance status of 0 or 1 was recorded for the patients, and 0 to 3 prior chemotherapy regimens had been received by the patients. Blood samples were analyzed at 3 weeks after treatment start (second dose) and at 6 weeks after treatment start. Blood samples gave median yields of around 150,000 T cells and 82,636 unique TCRs, along with a median clonality of about 0.084. The study, an exploratory multi-omic analysis, examined somatic, immune and clinical correlates of response to PD-L1 blockade with atezolizumab in urothelial cancer. TCR sequencing covered pretreatment tumor samples and matched, serially collected peripheral blood taken before and after atezolizumab treatment. Progression-free survival longer than 6 months counted as durable clinical benefit, and TCR features were additionally tested against both progression-free and overall survival. Whole exome sequencing and RNA sequencing of pretreatment tumors were performed alongside TCR sequencing in the same patients. Durable clinical benefit was achieved by nine patients but not by the remaining 20. Pretreatment blood TCR-seq was available for about 30 patients, at least one posttreatment blood collection was obtained for about 25 patients, and tumor TCR-seq was available for about 25 patients.

In the paper's terms, the time point label means: pretreatment peripheral blood. A total of 25 to 30 patients with locally advanced or metastatic urothelial carcinoma, treated at Memorial Sloan Kettering on a trial protocol, made up the cohort. Peripheral blood mononuclear cells were collected pretreatment and during treatment, with between 1 and 8 total time points obtained per patient. The Qiagen DNeasy Blood extraction kit was used to purify genomic DNA from total PBMCs and tumor samples. PBMCs were collected pretreatment and during treatment and were isolated and stored as previously described. Synthetic TCR analog templates were spiked into each PCR to estimate absolute template abundance from read counts. The immunoSEQ assay used bias-controlled V and J gene primers to amplify TCRbeta CDR3 regions from genomic DNA. Rearranged TCRbeta segments were sequenced at approximately 20X coverage. The authors processed their data as follows. Clustering was used to correct sequencing errors, and CDR3s were annotated against IMGT so that V, D and J genes could be assigned. Out-of-frame and stop-codon sequences were excluded, and only productive TCRbeta rearrangements were used in downstream analyses. Clonality was calculated as one minus the Shannon entropy normalized by the log of the number of unique productive sequences. Clones differing between time points or between blood and tumor were identified by Fisher's exact test with Benjamini-Hochberg correction at adjusted p below 0.01. In its TCRdb copy, this immuneACCESS table keeps in-frame sequences only and misses some clones. Where compared with another copy, unresolved V genes explain less than half of these, and the others have no known cause. D and trimming were read from the DNA, whereas the V and J calls and clone size are those reported in that table. The sample table holds around 100,000 clones, of which roughly 84% were seen once. Roughly 2% of the sample comes from the top ten.

Overall study results and their limits: Because the sample size was small (n ≈ 31) and many exploratory analyses were performed, the results are intended to be hypothesis-generating. Improved progression-free and overall survival was found to be associated with pretreatment peripheral blood TCR clonality below the median. At 3 weeks after the start of treatment, tumor-associated TCR clones in peripheral blood had expanded more in patients with durable benefit (n ≈ 24, p = 0.022).

The sequence derives from a man aged 55 to 70 with urothelial cancer. The rearrangement combines TRBV7-3 with TRBJ1-1, and 7 junction bases match TRBD1. The sequences come from PBMCs, collected around atezolizumab (anti-PD-L1) treatment. For the CDR3, the sequence is CASSSQGDTEAFF. The DNA sequence is as follows: TGTGCCAGCAGCTCCCAGGGGGACACTGAAGCTTTCTTT.